This T cell receptor beta chain was sequenced during a study of identical twins. TCRdb passed the 5' RACE reads through MiXCR, listing each CDR3 protein once. This table holds about 700,000 distinct CDR3 sequences, about 9.4% found once. The sample was also reused in another study, on yellow fever vaccine responses in identical twins.

Sequencing was carried out using PBMCs. This TCR was recovered from a woman between 18 and 30 years old in good health.

In nucleotides, the CDR3 is TGCGCCAGCAGCGCACAGGGGCCGAATGAAAAACTGTTTTTT. It encodes CASSAQGPNEKLFF. This rearrangement joins TRBV5-1 to TRBJ1-4; 7 nucleotides align to TRBD1. The CDR3 contains 14 residues. In germline, CDR1 is SGHRS, CDR2 YFSETQ. The J segment lost 5 bases and the V segment lost 4 bases, leaving 5 bases of the junction unmatched.